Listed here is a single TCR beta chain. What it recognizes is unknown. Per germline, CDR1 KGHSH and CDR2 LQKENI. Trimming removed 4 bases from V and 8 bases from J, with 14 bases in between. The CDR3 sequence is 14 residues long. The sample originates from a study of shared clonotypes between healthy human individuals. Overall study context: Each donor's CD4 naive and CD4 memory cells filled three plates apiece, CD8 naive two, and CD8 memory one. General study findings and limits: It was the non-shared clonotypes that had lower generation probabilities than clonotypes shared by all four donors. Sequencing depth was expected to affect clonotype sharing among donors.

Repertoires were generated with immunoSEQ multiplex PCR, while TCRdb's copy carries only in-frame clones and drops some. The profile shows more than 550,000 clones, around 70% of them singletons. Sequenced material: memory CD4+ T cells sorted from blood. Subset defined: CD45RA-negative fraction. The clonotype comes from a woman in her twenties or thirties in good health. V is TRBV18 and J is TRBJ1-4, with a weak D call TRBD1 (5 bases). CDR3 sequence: CASSRGNTGEKLFF. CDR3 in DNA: TGTGCCAGCTCACGGGGGAATACCGGGGAAAAACTGTTTTTT.